This T cell receptor beta chain was documented in a study of glioma-infiltrating T cells after dendritic cell vaccination (TCRdb year 2016). Turning to the overall study: Of the roughly 15 glioblastoma patients in the cohort, all drawn from Phase I and II dendritic cell vaccination trials, 9 were newly diagnosed and 6 had recurrent disease. Autologous tumor lysate-pulsed dendritic cell vaccination was administered to the patients between about 2003 and 2013. To make the vaccine, monocyte-derived dendritic cells were cultured for under eight days with IL-4 and GM-CSF and then pulsed overnight with autologous tumor lysate. Three intradermal dendritic cell vaccine injections were administered to patients at biweekly intervals in the arm below the axilla. Tumor-infiltrating lymphocyte content was quantified and tumor and blood repertoires were compared in dendritic cell-vaccinated glioblastoma patients by deep sequencing of TCR beta CDR3 regions. Survival after dendritic cell vaccination was correlated with TCR sequencing metrics such as TIL content and the overlap between tumor and blood repertoires. Study-level results and caveats: The cohort was small and heterogeneous, and full blood and tumor sets were available for few patients, with initial-recurrent tumor pairs available for even fewer patients. The three-group TCR overlap response model was described as speculative and requiring prospective validation. Higher estimated pretreatment TIL content predicted longer time to progression and overall survival after dendritic cell vaccination. No direct relationship between TCR clonality and survival was found, suggesting that a diverse polyclonal response may matter.

TCRB CDR3 regions were amplified from 1.5 to 2.5 ug genomic DNA, or all available DNA if less, using the immunoSEQ assay. For multiplex PCR, 60 forward primers for TCR V beta segments and 13 reverse primers for J beta segments were used. To estimate reads per starting template, synthetic control templates were spiked into each sample at limiting dilution. Reads of 87 bp were generated by sequencing on the Illumina HiSeq System. The study's own analysis went as follows. To remove PCR and sequencing errors, closely related sequences were merged with a nearest neighbor algorithm. TCR overlap was defined as the percentage of unique tumor TCR beta sequences that were also present in the same patient's peripheral blood. This is the immuneACCESS table as TCRdb keeps it, with only in-frame sequences that have V and J called. A part of the clones is gone; compared with another copy, unresolved V genes explain less than half, and the rest is unexplained. D and trimming were read from the DNA, whereas the V and J calls and clone size are those reported in that table. This sample has over 55,000 clones in its table, and around 81% of those were observed once. 6.5% to 10% of the sample comes from the top ten.

Concerning this clone itself: Its antigen target is currently unknown. No base qualities exist here, and no much larger clone lies one base off it.

The junction shows trimming of 0 bases on V and 6 bases on J, plus 10 bases between the germline ends. As encoded in the germline V gene, CDR1 is SGDLS while CDR2 is YYNGEE. Including cysteine and phenylalanine, the CDR3 has 13 amino acids. The entry retains the CDR3 DNA only, 39 bases that are in frame from base 1. To be selected, patients needed enough residual fresh-frozen tumor tissue and more than two years of available survival data. Molecular status otherwise varied across the glioblastoma patients, but none of them carried an isocitrate dehydrogenase mutation. PBMC were collected before vaccination, two weeks after the third vaccination, and at tumor progression if tumor progression occurred. The Qiagen DNeasy Blood extraction Kit was used to extract genomic DNA.

Sequenced material: blood, taken before dendritic cell vaccination. This sequence uses TRBV9 and TRBJ2-7, and TRBD2 may be the D gene, going by 6 matching bases. This sequence was found in a human donor with glioblastoma. The base sequence is TGTGCCAGCAGCGTAGGAACTAGCAGCGAGCAGTACTTC. It translates as CASSVGTSSEQYF.